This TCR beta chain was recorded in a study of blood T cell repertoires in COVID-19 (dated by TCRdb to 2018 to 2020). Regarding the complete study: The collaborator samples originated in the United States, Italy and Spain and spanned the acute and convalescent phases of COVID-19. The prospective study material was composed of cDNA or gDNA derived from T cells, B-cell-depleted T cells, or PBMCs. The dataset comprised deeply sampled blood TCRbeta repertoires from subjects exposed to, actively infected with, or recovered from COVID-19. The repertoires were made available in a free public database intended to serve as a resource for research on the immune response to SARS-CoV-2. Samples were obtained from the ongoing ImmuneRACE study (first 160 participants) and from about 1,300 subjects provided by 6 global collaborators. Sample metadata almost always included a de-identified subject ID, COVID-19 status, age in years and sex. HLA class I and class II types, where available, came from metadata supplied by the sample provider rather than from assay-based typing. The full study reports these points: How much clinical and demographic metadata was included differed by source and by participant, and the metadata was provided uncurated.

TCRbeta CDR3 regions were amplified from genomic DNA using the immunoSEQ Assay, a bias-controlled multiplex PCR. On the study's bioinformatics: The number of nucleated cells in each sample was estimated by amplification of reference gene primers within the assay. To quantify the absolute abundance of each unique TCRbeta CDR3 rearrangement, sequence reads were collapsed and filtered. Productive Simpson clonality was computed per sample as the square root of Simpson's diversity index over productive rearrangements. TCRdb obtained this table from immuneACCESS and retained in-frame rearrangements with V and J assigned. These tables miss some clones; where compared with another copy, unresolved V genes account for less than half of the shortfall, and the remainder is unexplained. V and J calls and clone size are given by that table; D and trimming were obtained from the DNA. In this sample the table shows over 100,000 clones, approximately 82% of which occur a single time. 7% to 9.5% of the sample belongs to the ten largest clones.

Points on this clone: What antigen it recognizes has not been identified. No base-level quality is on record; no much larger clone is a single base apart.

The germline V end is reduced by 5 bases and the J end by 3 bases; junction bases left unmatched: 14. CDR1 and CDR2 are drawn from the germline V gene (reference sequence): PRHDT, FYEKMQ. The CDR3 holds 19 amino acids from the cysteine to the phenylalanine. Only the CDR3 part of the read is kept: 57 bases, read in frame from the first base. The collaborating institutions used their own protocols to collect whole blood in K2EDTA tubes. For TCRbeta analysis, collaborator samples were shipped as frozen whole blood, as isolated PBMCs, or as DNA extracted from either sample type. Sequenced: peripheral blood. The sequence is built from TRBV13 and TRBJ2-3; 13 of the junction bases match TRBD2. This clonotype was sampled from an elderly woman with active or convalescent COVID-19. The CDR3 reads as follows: CASSELAGGIRGGTDTQYF. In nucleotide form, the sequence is TGTGCCAGCAGCGAACTAGCGGGAGGGATCCGTGGGGGTACAGATACGCAGTATTTT.